The 29 T cell receptor beta chains below were found in one sample sequenced in a study of cytomegalovirus exposure and HLA in healthy donors. The PCR was carried out with 60 Vbeta primers and 13 Jbeta primers. The method was immunoSEQ multiplex PCR; TCRdb's version includes in-frame clones alone and lacks a portion of them. Its listing shows some 82,000 clones. Specimen: PBMCs. These TCRs come from a woman younger than 45 in good health and CMV-seronegative.

The V and J genes are TRBV18 and TRBJ1-4, with TRBD1 as a possible D gene (6 bases). Deletions cut 2 bases from V and 7 bases from J, with 14 bases between. CDR1 and CDR2 from the germline V gene are KGHSH and LQKENI. This CDR3 is 15 amino acids long. DNA of the CDR3: TGTGCCAGCTCACCAGTCGAGACAGGTCTTGAAAAACTGTTTTTT. Protein sequence: CASSPVETGLEKLFF.

The chain has TRBV5-4 and TRBJ1-6, with TRBD1 identical over 7 bases. Losses at the gene ends were 3 bases for V and 7 bases for J; bases not matched to a gene: 10. The CDR3 totals 16 residues. Per the germline V gene, CDR1 is SGHNT and CDR2 is YYREEE (reference sequence). As DNA, the CDR3 is TGTGCCAGCAGCTCGACGGGGACAGCAAACAATTCACCCCTCCACTTT. Amino acid sequence: CASSSTGTANNSPLHF. The full variable domain, completed using reference TRBV5-4 and TRBJ1-6, is ETGVTQSPTHLIKTRGQQVTLRCSSQSGHNTVSWYQQALGQGPQFIFQYYREEENGRGNFPPRFSGLQFPNYSSELNVNALELDDSALYLCASSSTGTANNSPLHFGNGTRLTVT.

The rearrangement joins TRBV6-1 to TRBJ2-7, with D maybe TRBD1 (6 bases). V was pared by 5 bases and J by 4 bases, with 15 bases between. Germline V lookup: CDR1 MNHNS, CDR2 SASEGT. The length of the CDR3 is 14 residues. CDR3 DNA sequence: TGTGCCAGCAGTATCTCCCTGACAGGATACGAGCAGTACTTC. This sequence encodes CASSISLTGYEQYF.

The chain links TRBV27 to TRBJ1-1; TRBD1 agrees at 8 bases. Germline lookup yields CDR1 MNHEY and CDR2 SMNVEV (reference sequence). This CDR3 is 15 amino acids long. V lost 6 bases to trimming and J lost 4 bases; unmatched junction nucleotides: 10. The CDR3: CASSKIRGLGTEAFF. CDR3 coding DNA: TGTGCCAGCAGCAAGATCAGGGGGCTGGGCACTGAAGCTTTCTTT.

This chain joins TRBV5-8 and TRBJ1-2; 9 positions agree with TRBD1. CDR3 length equals 14 residues. The germline CDR1 and CDR2 sequences are SGHTS and YDEGEE. J lost 7 bases, V lost 2 bases, and 6 bases had no gene match. The CDR3 region has the DNA TGTGCCAGCAGCTTTTGGGACAGGGAGGCTGGCTACACCTTC. It yields the protein CASSFWDREAGYTF.

This chain uses TRBV2 with TRBJ1-2; 10 bases agree with TRBD1. The CDR3 runs to 13 residues. The V segment lost 6 bases and the J segment 7 bases; nucleotides outside the gene matches: 5. Germline V gene lookup returns CDR1 SNHLY and CDR2 FYNNEI. The CDR3 region is CASSEDRGVGYTF. CDR3 coding DNA: TGTGCCAGCAGCGAGGACAGGGGGGTTGGCTACACCTTC.

The J gene is TRBJ2-1, the V gene TRBV6-5; D perhaps matches TRBD1 (6 bases). Germline V gene data show CDR1 as MNHEY and CDR2 as SVGAGI. Trimming pared 2 bases from V and 5 bases from J, leaving 7 bases between. The CDR3 sequence is 13 residues long. The chain's CDR3 is CASSYGQNNEQFF. CDR3 sequence (DNA): TGTGCCAGCAGTTACGGACAGAACAATGAGCAGTTCTTC.

V usage is TRBV6-5 and J usage is TRBJ1-4, with a possible D match to TRBD1 (5 bases). CDR1 is MNHEY, CDR2 SVGAGI, per germline. Trimming pared 6 bases from V and 8 bases from J, leaving 13 bases between. The CDR3 consists of 13 residues. CDR3 bases: TGTGCCAGCAGCAGGGTTAGGGGCGAAAAACTGTTTTTT. Its protein is CASSRVRGEKLFF.

The V and J genes are TRBV6-5 and TRBJ2-1, with D perhaps matching TRBD1 (6 bases). Per germline, CDR1 MNHEY and CDR2 SVGAGI. The CDR3 is made up of 14 amino acids. V lost 5 bases and J 5 bases, leaving 13 bases between the germline ends. The CDR3 loop is CASSNRGTDNEQFF. The CDR3 bases are TGTGCCAGCAGTAATAGGGGGACCGACAATGAGCAGTTCTTC.

The rearrangement links TRBV19 to TRBJ2-7; 11 bases map to TRBD2. There are 15 residues in the CDR3. V lost 3 bases and J lost 7; bases outside the gene matches: 8. Per germline, CDR1 LNHDA and CDR2 SQIVND (reference sequence). CDR3 DNA sequence: TGTGCCAGTAGTATGCGGCTAGCGGGGGGCCGGGAGCAGTACTTC. This translates into CASSMRLAGGREQYF. Combining the CDR3 with reference TRBV19 and TRBJ2-7 gives the whole variable domain DGGITQSPKYLFRKEGQNVTLSCEQNLNHDAMYWYRQDPGQGLRLIYYSQIVNDFQKGDIAEGYSVSREKKESFPLTVTSAQKNPTAFYLCASSMRLAGGREQYFGPGTRLTVT.

The rearrangement links TRBV30 to TRBJ1-1; D possibly corresponds to TRBD1 (6 bases). The CDR3 is made up of 15 amino acids. Per the germline V gene, CDR1 is GTSNPN and CDR2 is SVGIG (reference sequence). Trimming removed 4 bases at V and 2 bases at J, with 17 bases between. CDR3 sequence reads: CAWNDGQWKNTEAFF. In DNA, the CDR3 is TGTGCCTGGAACGACGGACAGTGGAAAAACACTGAAGCTTTCTTT.

The rearrangement links TRBV28 to TRBJ1-1; TRBD1 is a possible D gene (5 bases). The CDR3 sequence is 16 residues long. CDR1 and CDR2 from the germline V gene are MDHEN and SYDVKM. V was shortened by 0 bases and J by 5 bases, with 16 bases between the two germline ends. The DNA for the CDR3 is TGTGCCAGCAGTTTATGGTCGACTCAGGGTGGGACTGAAGCTTTCTTT. Translating gives CASSLWSTQGGTEAFF.

This chain links TRBV9 with TRBJ2-5; 8 nucleotides align to TRBD2. CDR3 length: 16 amino acids. Trimming removed 2 bases from V and 2 bases from J; junction bases left unmatched: 8. Germline CDR1 and CDR2: SGDLS and YYNGEE. The CDR3 is CASSVRGGGMQETQYF. The CDR3 bases are TGTGCCAGCAGCGTTCGGGGCGGGGGGATGCAAGAGACCCAGTACTTC.

The rearrangement links TRBV29-1 to TRBJ1-1, with D tentatively TRBD1 (5 bases). CDR3 length: 11 residues. The V gene's germline CDR1 is SQVTM and CDR2 ANQGSEA. V lost 5 bases and J lost 5, with 9 bases in between. The CDR3 bases are TGCAGCGTTTCCGGGGGAACTGAAGCTTTCTTT. Encoded protein: CSVSGGTEAFF.

The V call is TRBV10-3, the J call TRBJ1-1, with a tentative D call TRBD1 (6 bases). Germline loops: CDR1 ENHRY, CDR2 SYGVKD. The CDR3 is made up of 14 amino acids. Between the trimmed V and J ends, which lost 4 bases and 6 bases, there was a span of 15 bases. CDR3 DNA sequence: TGTGCCATCAGTGCGGGGGGGCAGGTCGCTGAAGCTTTCTTT. Amino acid sequence: CAISAGGQVAEAFF.

The chain is built from TRBV4-1 and TRBJ1-2; 10 bases are a match to TRBD1. With 4 bases clipped from V and 5 bases from J, the junction kept 4 bases outside the gene matches. CDR1 is MGHRA, CDR2 YSYEKL, per germline. This CDR3 comprises 14 residues. CDR3 sequence (DNA): TGCGCCAGCAGCCCTGAGGGACAGGGGTATGGCTACACCTTC. This translates into CASSPEGQGYGYTF.

To note about this clone: At the DNA level, this CDR3 is encoded by other sequences in the same sample as well. This chain joins TRBV11-2 and TRBJ1-5; 7 positions agree with TRBD1. V trimming: 5 bases; J trimming: 4 bases; junction bases outside the gene matches: 2. Per the germline V gene, CDR1 is SGHAT and CDR2 is FQNNGV. There are 13 residues in the CDR3. CDR3: CASSVQGNQPQHF. The CDR3 DNA follows: TGTGCCAGCAGCGTACAGGGGAATCAGCCCCAGCATTTT.

V usage is TRBV11-2 and J usage is TRBJ2-7, with 10 nucleotides matching TRBD2. The CDR3 contains 14 residues. Germline V gene lookup returns CDR1 SGHAT and CDR2 FQNNGV. J gave up 9 bases and V 5 bases, and 10 bases lay outside the gene matches. The CDR3 protein is CASSPQREGNVQYF. CDR3 bases: TGTGCCAGCAGCCCCCAGCGGGAGGGTAATGTGCAGTACTTC.

The chain joins TRBV12-5 to TRBJ2-5; D is perhaps TRBD2 (5 bases). Looked up from germline, CDR1 is LGHNT and CDR2 is FRNRAP. CDR3 size: 16 residues. Trimming removed 5 bases from V and 2 bases from J, with 18 bases in between. As DNA, the CDR3 is TGTGCTAGTGGTCTGGGCAGGATCAGAGGGCAAGAGACCCAGTACTTC. It translates to CASGLGRIRGQETQYF.

The V gene is TRBV30, the J gene TRBJ2-2, with a weak D call TRBD2 (5 bases). CDR3 length: 14 residues. The V and J ends lost 8 bases and 4 bases respectively, with 17 bases between them. Germline lookup yields CDR1 GTSNPN and CDR2 SVGIG (reference sequence). Here the CDR3 DNA reads TGTGCCCGCACGGCGAGCGGTCGCACCGGGGAGCTGTTTTTT. This gives the protein CARTASGRTGELFF.

The chain has TRBV5-4 and TRBJ2-1, with D unresolved. CDR1 SGHNT and CDR2 YYREEE come from the germline V gene (reference sequence). Trimming took 10 bases from V and 2 from J, leaving 13 bases between them. The CDR3 is 13 amino acids. CDR3: CAYQLATYNEQFF. The CDR3 region has the DNA TGTGCCTACCAATTAGCCACCTACAATGAGCAGTTCTTC. Full variable domain (missing parts from reference TRBV5-4 and TRBJ2-1): ETGVTQSPTHLIKTRGQQVTLRCSSQSGHNTVSWYQQALGQGPQFIFQYYREEENGRGNFPPRFSGLQFPNYSSELNVNALELDDSALYLCAYQLATYNEQFFGPGTRLTVL.

The chain carries TRBV30 and TRBJ1-6, with a tentative D call TRBD1 (5 bases). CDR1 and CDR2 from the germline V gene are GTSNPN and SVGIG (reference sequence). V lost 0 bases, J lost 3 bases, and 12 bases lay in between. This CDR3 region has 16 residues. CDR3 loop: CAWSVGAALYNSPLHF. CDR3 sequence (DNA): TGTGCCTGGAGTGTAGGGGCAGCCCTCTATAATTCACCCCTCCACTTT.

This chain links TRBV4-1 with TRBJ2-6, with D tentatively TRBD1 (5 bases). V was clipped by 2 bases and J by 3 bases, with 8 bases between them. Germline V gene lookup returns CDR1 MGHRA and CDR2 YSYEKL. The CDR3 extends over 15 amino acids. DNA of the CDR3: TGCGCCAGCAGCCAAAGGGGTTATGGGGCCAACGTCCTGACTTTC. Protein: CASSQRGYGANVLTF.

CDR3: CASSDAGTGSSPLHF. CDR3 coding DNA: TGTGCCAGCAGTGACGCCGGGACAGGGAGCTCACCCCTCCACTTT. V usage is TRBV6-4 and J usage is TRBJ1-6, with TRBD1 matching over 9 bases. V trimming: 2 bases; J trimming: 10 bases; junction bases outside the gene matches: 6. The CDR3 consists of 15 residues. Germline V gene data show CDR1 as MRHNA and CDR2 as SNTAGT.

Written as DNA, the CDR3 is TGTGCCAGCAGACAGGTGGATAATTCACCCCTCCACTTT. Translated: CASRQVDNSPLHF. The chain joins TRBV19 to TRBJ1-6; tentatively, D is TRBD1 (6 bases). The germline gives CDR1 LNHDA, CDR2 SQIVND (reference sequence). Trimming took 9 bases from V and 5 from J, leaving 11 bases between them. The CDR3 sequence is 13 residues long.

The chain uses TRBV4-2 and TRBJ1-2; D remains unclear. V was clipped by 1 base and J by 7 bases, with 10 bases between them. Germline CDR1 is LGHNA and CDR2 is YNFKEQ. The CDR3 contains 13 residues. DNA of the CDR3: TGTGCCAGCAGCCAAGTTCCGGCGGGTGGCTACACCTTC. It translates to CASSQVPAGGYTF.

The J gene is TRBJ2-1, the V gene TRBV6-1; maybe TRBD2 (6 bases). In germline, CDR1 is MNHNS, CDR2 SASEGT. This CDR3 is 17 amino acids long. The germline V and J ends were trimmed by 2 bases and 5 bases, with 19 bases remaining between them. The CDR3 bases are TGTGCCAGCAGTGAAAGGAGGGTACCCCTTAATAACAATGAGCAGTTCTTC. It is translated as CASSERRVPLNNNEQFF.

The chain employs TRBV6-1 and TRBJ1-2; TRBD1 matches 9 bases. The CDR3 loop spans 15 amino acids. CDR1 and CDR2 from the germline V gene are MNHNS and SASEGT. The V segment lost 4 bases and the J segment 4 bases; nucleotides outside the gene matches: 7. This chain's CDR3 is CASSGWTGAVYGYTF. CDR3 nucleotide sequence: TGTGCCAGCAGTGGTTGGACAGGGGCCGTCTATGGCTACACCTTC.

The chain joins TRBV7-9 to TRBJ2-1; D possibly corresponds to TRBD2 (5 bases). V lost 3 bases and J 6 bases, leaving 15 bases between the germline ends. CDR3 length: 15 amino acids. In germline, CDR1 is SEHNR, CDR2 FQNEAQ (reference sequence). The CDR3 loop is CASSFGEGRGNEQFF. In DNA form, the CDR3 reads TGTGCCAGCAGCTTTGGTGAGGGTCGGGGCAATGAGCAGTTCTTC.